These T cell receptor beta chains were read from a single sample in a study of technical replicates of blood from four donors. The table came from immunoSEQ multiplex PCR; TCRdb's copy has only in-frame clones and leaves some out. Among 75,000 to 90,000 clones, about 92% were seen once, and the ten largest hold 0.25%. The specimen was T cells isolated from PBMCs. The receptors stem from a human donor in good health. Each CDR3 is given with its conserved first and last residue. Fields, in order: J gene, D gene, clone size, V gene, CDR3 DNA, CDR3 protein. D genes are given only for firm matches. The size of a clone is reported for some rows only, either as once, few or many, or as a class for expanded clones.

j_gene: TRBJ1-5
d_gene: .
abundance: few
v_gene: TRBV15
CDR3nt: TGTGCCACCAGCAGAGATCTCAATCAGCCCCAGCATTTT
CDR3aa: CATSRDLNQPQHF

j_gene: TRBJ1-1
d_gene: .
abundance: .
v_gene: TRBV25-1
CDR3nt: TGTGCCAGCAGTGTGGCGGGGACTGAAGCTTTCTTT
CDR3aa: CASSVAGTEAFF

j_gene: TRBJ2-7
d_gene: TRBD1
abundance: .
v_gene: TRBV7-8
CDR3nt: TGTGCCAGCAGCTCCTCGGACAGGGATTACGAGCAGTACTTC
CDR3aa: CASSSSDRDYEQYF

j_gene: TRBJ2-1
d_gene: TRBD2
abundance: .
v_gene: TRBV19
CDR3nt: TGTGCCAGTAGTAGAAGCGGGGGGGCCAATGAGCAGTTCTTC
CDR3aa: CASSRSGGANEQFF

j_gene: TRBJ2-2
d_gene: TRBD2
abundance: .
v_gene: TRBV29-1
CDR3nt: TGCAGCGTGAAACTAGCGGACGCGAACACCGGGGAGCTGTTTTTT
CDR3aa: CSVKLADANTGELFF

j_gene: TRBJ1-5
d_gene: .
abundance: .
v_gene: TRBV28
CDR3nt: TGTGCCAGCAGTTTAGGGCGGGGGAGGCAGCCCCAGCATTTT
CDR3aa: CASSLGRGRQPQHF

j_gene: TRBJ2-4
d_gene: .
abundance: .
v_gene: TRBV4-1
CDR3nt: TGCGCCATCTGGGACACCCCGGTTTCTTTAAGAATTCAGTACTTC
CDR3aa: CAIWDTPVSLRIQYF

j_gene: TRBJ1-5
d_gene: .
abundance: .
v_gene: TRBV19
CDR3nt: TGTGCCAGGTGGGCGAGATCAAAATGGGCCCAGCATTTT
CDR3aa: CARWARSKWAQHF

j_gene: TRBJ2-3
d_gene: .
abundance: .
v_gene: TRBV7-8
CDR3nt: TGTGCCAGCAGCCGCCAGGGGAGGGCAGATACGCAGTATTTT
CDR3aa: CASSRQGRADTQYF

j_gene: TRBJ2-3
d_gene: TRBD2
abundance: .
v_gene: TRBV27
CDR3nt: TGTGCCAGCAGTTTTACTAGCGCTGGTACAGATACGCAGTATTTT
CDR3aa: CASSFTSAGTDTQYF

j_gene: TRBJ1-1
d_gene: .
abundance: .
v_gene: TRBV28
CDR3nt: TGTGCCAGCCGAGACAGCAAGCTGAACACTGAAGCTTTCTTT
CDR3aa: CASRDSKLNTEAFF

j_gene: TRBJ1-5
d_gene: TRBD1
abundance: .
v_gene: TRBV7-2
CDR3nt: TGTGCCAGCAGCTTAAAAAGAAGCCCGGGACAGGGAGTGAAACAGCCCCAGCATTTT
CDR3aa: CASSLKRSPGQGVKQPQHF

j_gene: TRBJ1-5
d_gene: TRBD1
abundance: .
v_gene: TRBV11-2
CDR3nt: TGTGCCAGCAGCACAGGGGAATATCAGCCCCAGCATTTT
CDR3aa: CASSTGEYQPQHF

j_gene: TRBJ2-7
d_gene: TRBD2
abundance: .
v_gene: TRBV9
CDR3nt: TGTGCCAGCAGCGTAGGACCTGGGACTAGCGGGCTCCACGAGCAGTACTTC
CDR3aa: CASSVGPGTSGLHEQYF

j_gene: TRBJ1-1
d_gene: .
abundance: .
v_gene: TRBV2
CDR3nt: TGTGCCAATCCACAGGGATTCCCTGAAGCTTTCTTT
CDR3aa: CANPQGFPEAFF

j_gene: TRBJ2-2
d_gene: .
abundance: .
v_gene: TRBV11-2
CDR3nt: TGTGCCAGCACCCCCGGGTTTGGGACACTTACCGGGGAGCTGTTTTTT
CDR3aa: CASTPGFGTLTGELFF

j_gene: TRBJ1-1
d_gene: .
abundance: .
v_gene: TRBV11-3
CDR3nt: TGTGCCAGCAGCTCTACCCCCCGAGAGGACACTGAAGCTTTCTTT
CDR3aa: CASSSTPREDTEAFF

j_gene: TRBJ1-2
d_gene: .
abundance: .
v_gene: TRBV19
CDR3nt: TGTGCCAGTAGTATGTCAGGGGAAAACTATGGCTACACCTTC
CDR3aa: CASSMSGENYGYTF

j_gene: TRBJ2-7
d_gene: .
abundance: .
v_gene: TRBV11-2
CDR3nt: TGTGCCAGCAGACTGAGCGCACCAGGGGTTTACGAGCAGTACTTC
CDR3aa: CASRLSAPGVYEQYF

j_gene: TRBJ2-2
d_gene: .
abundance: .
v_gene: TRBV13
CDR3nt: TGTGCCAGCAGCCCCGGTTCTGGTCCCGGGGAGCTGTTTTTT
CDR3aa: CASSPGSGPGELFF

j_gene: TRBJ2-7
d_gene: TRBD1
abundance: .
v_gene: TRBV4-1
CDR3nt: TGCGCCAGCAGCAAGGGACAGGGGGCTTTTTACGAGCAGTACTTC
CDR3aa: CASSKGQGAFYEQYF

j_gene: TRBJ2-3
d_gene: .
abundance: .
v_gene: TRBV14
CDR3nt: TGTGCCAGCAGTCCACAGGGATTGCTCACGGGTACGCAGTATTTT
CDR3aa: CASSPQGLLTGTQYF

j_gene: TRBJ1-1
d_gene: .
abundance: .
v_gene: TRBV21-1
CDR3nt: TGTGCCAGCACCGCCACAGGGCCTCACACTGAAGCTTTCTTT
CDR3aa: CASTATGPHTEAFF

j_gene: TRBJ2-7
d_gene: TRBD1
abundance: .
v_gene: TRBV4-1
CDR3nt: TGCGCCAGCAGCCAAGAGGACAGGGAATCCTACGAGCAGTACTTC
CDR3aa: CASSQEDRESYEQYF

j_gene: TRBJ1-4
d_gene: .
abundance: .
v_gene: TRBV2
CDR3nt: TGTGCCAGCAGCCCCTTTGAAGGAGGGCCCAATGAAAAACTGTTTTTT
CDR3aa: CASSPFEGGPNEKLFF

j_gene: TRBJ2-1
d_gene: TRBD2
abundance: .
v_gene: TRBV29-1
CDR3nt: TGCAGCGTTGAGGGAATCGGGGGGGCCAACAATGAGCAGTTCTTC
CDR3aa: CSVEGIGGANNEQFF

j_gene: TRBJ1-1
d_gene: .
abundance: .
v_gene: TRBV27
CDR3nt: TGTGCCAGCAGTTTATCAACCAGGGGCACTGAAGCTTTCTTT
CDR3aa: CASSLSTRGTEAFF

j_gene: TRBJ2-1
d_gene: TRBD2
abundance: .
v_gene: TRBV29-1
CDR3nt: TGCAGCGTTGAGGTACGGGGGGGTACCTACAATGAGCAGTTCTTC
CDR3aa: CSVEVRGGTYNEQFF

j_gene: TRBJ2-3
d_gene: .
abundance: .
v_gene: TRBV30
CDR3nt: TGTGCCTGGAGTCCGGGGGGCACAGATACGCAGTATTTT
CDR3aa: CAWSPGGTDTQYF

j_gene: TRBJ2-3
d_gene: .
abundance: once
v_gene: TRBV9
CDR3nt: TGTGCCAGCAGCGTATGGCCGGGGAGCACAGATACGCAGTATTTT
CDR3aa: CASSVWPGSTDTQYF

j_gene: TRBJ2-2
d_gene: .
abundance: .
v_gene: TRBV6-4
CDR3nt: TGTGCCAGCAGTGACTCCCTAGCGCCCGGGGAGCTGTTTTTT
CDR3aa: CASSDSLAPGELFF

j_gene: TRBJ1-5
d_gene: .
abundance: .
v_gene: TRBV5-1
CDR3nt: TGCGCCAGCAGCTTGGCAGGGTCCAATCAGCCCCAGCATTTT
CDR3aa: CASSLAGSNQPQHF

j_gene: TRBJ2-7
d_gene: TRBD1
abundance: .
v_gene: TRBV5-1
CDR3nt: TGCGCCAGCAGCTGGGTAGGCAGGGGGCCCTACGAGCAGTACTTC
CDR3aa: CASSWVGRGPYEQYF

j_gene: TRBJ1-2
d_gene: .
abundance: .
v_gene: TRBV6-5
CDR3nt: TGTGCCAGCAGCAACGCCGGGACTTTCTATGGCTACACCTTC
CDR3aa: CASSNAGTFYGYTF

j_gene: TRBJ1-1
d_gene: .
abundance: .
v_gene: TRBV9
CDR3nt: TGTGCCAGCAGCGTAGACCCAGGGGTTAACACTGAAGCTTTCTTT
CDR3aa: CASSVDPGVNTEAFF

j_gene: TRBJ2-1
d_gene: .
abundance: .
v_gene: TRBV28
CDR3nt: TGTGCCAGCAGACCAGGTCACAATGAGCAGTTCTTC
CDR3aa: CASRPGHNEQFF

j_gene: TRBJ2-7
d_gene: .
abundance: .
v_gene: TRBV28
CDR3nt: TGTGCCAGCAGACCTAGACAGGCCATAAGGGAATACGAGCAGTACTTC
CDR3aa: CASRPRQAIREYEQYF

j_gene: TRBJ2-2
d_gene: TRBD1
abundance: .
v_gene: TRBV5-6
CDR3nt: TGTGCCAGCAGCATTGGGGACAGAAAGAACACCGGGGAGCTGTTTTTT
CDR3aa: CASSIGDRKNTGELFF

j_gene: TRBJ2-3
d_gene: .
abundance: .
v_gene: TRBV7-3
CDR3nt: TGTGCCAGCAGCCAAGGACATTCCACAGATACGCAGTATTTT
CDR3aa: CASSQGHSTDTQYF

j_gene: TRBJ1-2
d_gene: .
abundance: .
v_gene: TRBV10-1
CDR3nt: TGCGCCAGCAGTGAGAGACAGGACTATGGCTACACCTTC
CDR3aa: CASSERQDYGYTF

j_gene: TRBJ1-2
d_gene: .
abundance: .
v_gene: TRBV10-2
CDR3nt: TGCGCCAGCAGTGAGAGCAGGGATCCTATCTATGGCTACACCTTC
CDR3aa: CASSESRDPIYGYTF

j_gene: TRBJ2-1
d_gene: .
abundance: .
v_gene: TRBV9
CDR3nt: TGTGCCAGCAGCCCAGGGGCTAGTCTCGACAATGAGCAGTTCTTC
CDR3aa: CASSPGASLDNEQFF

j_gene: TRBJ2-6
d_gene: TRBD1
abundance: .
v_gene: TRBV27
CDR3nt: TGTGCCAGCAGTTTCAGACCGATCCTAGGGGGCGCGAGCTCTGGGGCCAACGTCCTGACTTTC
CDR3aa: CASSFRPILGGASSGANVLTF

j_gene: TRBJ1-1
d_gene: TRBD1
abundance: .
v_gene: TRBV30
CDR3nt: TGTGCCTGGGGGGGACAGGAGAACACTGAAGCTTTCTTT
CDR3aa: CAWGGQENTEAFF

j_gene: TRBJ2-5
d_gene: TRBD1
abundance: .
v_gene: TRBV4-1
CDR3nt: TGCGCCAGCAGCCAACTCCGGACAGGGGGGGAAGAGACCCAGTACTTC
CDR3aa: CASSQLRTGGEETQYF

j_gene: TRBJ2-5
d_gene: TRBD2
abundance: .
v_gene: TRBV27
CDR3nt: TGTGCCAGCAGTTTAAGGGCTAGCGGATTACAAGAGACCCAGTACTTC
CDR3aa: CASSLRASGLQETQYF